The 10 T cell receptor beta chains presented below share a single source sample, sequenced in a study of shared clonotypes between healthy human individuals. Only in-frame clones appear in the TCRdb table, and some are missing; sequencing was by immunoSEQ multiplex PCR. The sample contains approximately 940,000 clones, about 80% of which appear only once. Material for sequencing was memory CD4+ T cells sorted from blood. The subset: CD45RA-negative fraction. The origin of the receptors is a young man in good health.

This clone has only a few counts. Within the sample, other DNA sequences also encode this same CDR3. The chain joins TRBV15 to TRBJ1-6; D remains unclear. This CDR3 contains 15 residues. V lost 0 bases, J lost 8 bases, and 11 bases lay in between. CDR1 is LNHNV, CDR2 YYDKDF, per germline (reference sequence). CDR3 in amino acids: CATSRDGRRDSPLHF. In DNA form, the CDR3 reads TGTGCCACCAGCAGAGATGGCAGACGGGATTCACCCCTCCACTTT.

The chain recombines TRBV19 with TRBJ2-7; 8 positions match TRBD1. The germline V gene has CDR1 LNHDA and CDR2 SQIVND (reference sequence). The CDR3 spans 16 residues. Trimming at V came to 5 bases and at J to 4 bases, leaving 13 bases not matched to a gene. CDR3 sequence: CASSFRQGPLGYEQYF. The CDR3 DNA follows: TGTGCCAGTAGTTTCCGACAGGGGCCCCTAGGATACGAGCAGTACTTC.

This clone turned up a few times. J is TRBJ2-2 and V is TRBV7-2; 7 bases map to TRBD1. Per the germline V gene, CDR1 is SGHTA and CDR2 is FQGNSA. J gave up 5 bases and V 2 bases, and 2 bases lay outside the gene matches. CDR3 size: 14 residues. CDR3 DNA sequence: TGTGCCAGCAGCTTAACAGGGGTGACCGGGGAGCTGTTTTTT. This gives the protein CASSLTGVTGELFF.

CDR3 in DNA: TGCGCCAGCAGCCAGTTAGCGGGGGCGGGCGCAGATACGCAGTATTTT. Translated: CASSQLAGAGADTQYF. The J gene is TRBJ2-3, the V gene TRBV4-1, with TRBD2 matching 9 bases. The CDR3 runs 16 residues. Germline CDR1 is MGHRA and CDR2 is YSYEKL. The V and J ends lost 3 bases and 4 bases, in that order; junction bases with no gene match: 8.

The chain couples TRBV5-6 to TRBJ1-1, with D hard to call. The V end lost 0 bases, the J end lost 10 bases, and 16 bases lay between the germline ends. CDR1 and CDR2 (germline): SGHDT, YYEEEE. The CDR3 is made up of 14 amino acids. In nucleotides, the CDR3 is TGTGCCAGCAGCTTGGAGAGGATACCCCGGGGAGCTTTCTTT. Translation: CASSLERIPRGAFF.

The V call is TRBV10-1, the J call TRBJ1-3; 8 bases are a match to TRBD1. Germline CDR1 is WNHNN and CDR2 is SYGVQD (reference sequence). This CDR3 has 15 residues. With V trimmed by 4 bases and J by 0 bases, 2 bases remained unmatched. The CDR3, as DNA: TGCGCCAGCAGTGGGGGACAGGTCTCTGGAAACACCATATATTTT. It is translated as CASSGGQVSGNTIYF.

The V call is TRBV10-1, the J call TRBJ2-2; D remains ambiguous. The CDR3 length is 12 residues. Per the germline V gene, CDR1 is WNHNN and CDR2 is SYGVQD (reference sequence). V lost 0 bases to trimming and J lost 9 bases, with 5 bases between them. The CDR3 coding sequence is TGCGCCAGCAGTGAGTCAGGTCGGGAGCTGTTTTTT. It encodes CASSESGRELFF.

This chain joins TRBV30 and TRBJ2-5, with 10 bases that match TRBD1. In germline, CDR1 is GTSNPN, CDR2 SVGIG (reference sequence). After removal of 4 bases from V and 1 base from J, the junction contained 6 bases not matched to a gene. The length of the CDR3 is 15 residues. CDR3 nucleotide sequence: TGTGCCTGGAATTTGGGACAGGGGACCCAAGAGACCCAGTACTTC. Encoded protein: CAWNLGQGTQETQYF.

The V call is TRBV6-1, the J call TRBJ1-4, with D uncertain. The CDR3 is 17 residues long. Trimming removed 2 bases from V and 0 bases from J, with 13 bases in between. Germline CDR1 MNHNS, CDR2 SASEGT. The CDR3 bases are TGTGCCAGCAGTGAACGTTTCTCGACGGCAACTAATGAAAAACTGTTTTTT. Translating gives CASSERFSTATNEKLFF.

This chain links TRBV4-1 with TRBJ2-1; no clear D. The CDR3 spans 16 residues. The ends were cut back, 6 bases at V and 0 bases at J, with 15 bases in the middle. Germline assignment: CDR1 MGHRA and CDR2 YSYEKL. DNA for the CDR3: TGCGCCAGCAGTCGAACCGCCCAGTACTCCTACAATGAGCAGTTCTTC. Its protein product is CASSRTAQYSYNEQFF.